The entry below gives a single TCR beta chain sequence along with its context. Its antigen is unidentified. One entry per CDR3 protein, called by TCRdb with MiXCR from the RT-PCR reads. The sample lists around 3,300 distinct CDR3 sequences, approximately 82% occurring once. The sample originates from a study of yellow fever vaccine responses in identical twins. Germline lookup yields CDR1 MRHNA and CDR2 SNTAGT. The CDR3 extends over 13 amino acids. V was clipped by 4 bases and J by 4 bases, with 10 bases between them. Study findings and constraints: Twins' vaccine T cell responses were reported to seem partly convergent and partly personalized.

The gene calls are TRBV6-4 and TRBJ1-2, with D uncertain. The sequencing here drew on T cells from blood (PBMCs), unsorted or a sorted subset (not recorded which), taken before or after yellow fever vaccination (not recorded which). The origin of this receptor is a young woman who received the yellow fever vaccine. Written as DNA, the CDR3 is TGTGCCAGCAGTGCTGGCTGGGGCTATGGCTACACCTTC. Translating it yields CASSAGWGYGYTF.